The TCR beta chain described here comes from a study of blood T cell repertoires in COVID-19. The germline gives CDR1 SGHTA, CDR2 FQGNSA. This CDR3 has 14 residues. V lost 7 bases and J lost 1, with 14 bases in between. Using immunoSEQ multiplex PCR, the repertoire was profiled, and TCRdb retains in-frame clones only, with some absent. Found here are 200,000 to 250,000 clones, roughly 88% of them singletons; the top ten hold 9% to 15%. This clone was observed a few times. Material: peripheral blood. This chain links TRBV7-2 with TRBJ2-7, with D possibly being TRBD1 (6 bases). This clonotype was sampled from a man older than 75 with acute or convalescent COVID-19. The CDR3 DNA follows: TGTGCCAGCACCCCCAGCGGACAGTCCTACGAGCAGTACTTC. Its translation: CASTPSGQSYEQYF.